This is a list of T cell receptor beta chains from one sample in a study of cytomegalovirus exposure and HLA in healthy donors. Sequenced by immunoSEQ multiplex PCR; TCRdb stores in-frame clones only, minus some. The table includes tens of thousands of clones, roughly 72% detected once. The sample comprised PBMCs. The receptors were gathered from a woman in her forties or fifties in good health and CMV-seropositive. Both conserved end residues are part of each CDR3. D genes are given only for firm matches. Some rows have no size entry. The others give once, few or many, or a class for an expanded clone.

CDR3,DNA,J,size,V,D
CASSFGAAQETQYF,TGTGCCAGCAGCTTTGGGGCAGCCCAAGAGACCCAGTACTTC,TRBJ2-5,NA,TRBV7-2,NA
CASSRGQGTEAFF,TGCGCCAGCAGCAGGGGACAGGGGACTGAAGCTTTCTTT,TRBJ1-1,NA,TRBV5-1,TRBD1
CASSTQFEKLFF,TGTGCCAGCAGTACACAATTTGAAAAACTGTTTTTT,TRBJ1-4,NA,TRBV28,NA
CASSVGAGDSYEQYF,TGTGCCAGCAGCGTAGGAGCGGGGGATTCCTACGAGCAGTACTTC,TRBJ2-7,NA,TRBV9,TRBD2
CASSPSGRLGVQYF,TGTGCCAGCAGCCCTTCGGGTCGATTAGGGGTCCAGTACTTC,TRBJ2-5,NA,TRBV5-4,NA
CASSPGQTFYPYEQYF,TGTGCCAGCAGTCCGGGACAGACCTTTTATCCCTACGAGCAGTACTTC,TRBJ2-7,NA,TRBV28,TRBD1
CASSNDRGRNTEAFF,TGTGCCAGCAGTAATGACAGGGGGCGGAACACTGAAGCTTTCTTT,TRBJ1-1,NA,TRBV6-5,TRBD1
CASSEGDRALGTEAFF,TGTGCCAGCAGTGAAGGGGACAGAGCCTTAGGCACTGAAGCTTTCTTT,TRBJ1-1,NA,TRBV2,TRBD1
CASSSGTGQGYTF,TGTGCCAGCAGTTCCGGGACAGGGCAGGGCTACACCTTC,TRBJ1-2,few,TRBV2,TRBD1
CASSSIAEKLFF,TGTGCCAGCAGCTCCATAGCTGAAAAACTGTTTTTT,TRBJ1-4,few,TRBV7-8,NA
CSVARDRAQETQYF,TGCAGCGTCGCCCGGGACAGGGCTCAAGAGACCCAGTACTTC,TRBJ2-5,NA,TRBV29-1,TRBD1
CASSLWISGGQGGEAFF,TGCGCCAGCAGCTTGTGGATCTCGGGGGGACAGGGCGGTGAAGCTTTCTTT,TRBJ1-1,NA,TRBV5-1,TRBD1
CAISQGSGGYTF,TGTGCCATATCACAGGGGAGCGGTGGCTACACCTTC,TRBJ1-2,NA,TRBV7-9,TRBD1
CSAGTSGIEQYF,TGCAGCGCTGGGACTAGCGGGATCGAGCAGTACTTC,TRBJ2-7,NA,TRBV29-1,TRBD2
CASSLRGQGTPNEKLFF,TGTGCCAGCAGCTTAAGGGGACAGGGAACCCCCAATGAAAAACTGTTTTTT,TRBJ1-4,once,TRBV7-9,TRBD1
CASSQGLAGTRPQFF,TGCGCCAGCAGCCAAGGACTAGCGGGAACCCGTCCGCAGTTCTTC,TRBJ2-1,NA,TRBV4-1,TRBD2
CASSTMRGAGANYGYTF,TGTGCCAGTAGTACAATGAGAGGTGCAGGGGCTAACTATGGCTACACCTTC,TRBJ1-2,NA,TRBV19,NA
CASRRPPGGPQPDTEAFF,TGTGCCAGCAGGAGACCTCCAGGGGGTCCTCAGCCCGACACTGAAGCTTTCTTT,TRBJ1-1,NA,TRBV5-6,TRBD1
CASSVTGVDNEQFF,TGTGCCAGCAGCGTGACAGGGGTTGACAATGAGCAGTTCTTC,TRBJ2-1,NA,TRBV9,TRBD1
CASSEPSSYEQYF,TGTGCCAGCAGTGAACCCAGCTCCTACGAGCAGTACTTC,TRBJ2-7,NA,TRBV6-1,NA
CASSLIAGYDNEQFF,TGTGCCAGCAGCTTAATAGCGGGCTATGACAATGAGCAGTTCTTC,TRBJ2-1,NA,TRBV7-3,TRBD2
CASSSSGGNTEAFF,TGTGCCAGCAGCTCATCAGGGGGAAACACTGAAGCTTTCTTT,TRBJ1-1,NA,TRBV7-9,TRBD1
CASSSGGPEAFF,TGTGCCAGCAGTTCCGGAGGCCCAGAAGCTTTCTTT,TRBJ1-1,NA,TRBV6-5,NA
CASSLKKGLGVRAYEQYF,TGTGCCAGCAGCTTAAAAAAGGGACTAGGAGTCCGGGCGTACGAGCAGTACTTC,TRBJ2-7,few,TRBV7-2,TRBD2
CASSYSIWQDTEAFF,TGTGCCAGCAGTTACTCGATCTGGCAGGACACTGAAGCTTTCTTT,TRBJ1-1,NA,TRBV6-5,NA
CASSSLTGNYGYTF,TGTGCCAGCAGTTCCCTGACAGGGAACTATGGCTACACCTTC,TRBJ1-2,NA,TRBV28,TRBD1
CASSEIYARSGGYTF,TGTGCCAGCAGTGAAATCTATGCGAGAAGCGGTGGCTACACCTTC,TRBJ1-2,once,TRBV2,NA
CASSQSGTSRNIQYF,TGTGCCAGCAGCCAGTCCGGGACTAGTCGAAACATTCAGTACTTC,TRBJ2-4,NA,TRBV9,TRBD2
CASSSHRDQNTEAFF,TGTGCCAGCAGCAGCCACAGGGATCAGAACACTGAAGCTTTCTTT,TRBJ1-1,once,TRBV7-9,NA
CASTNYNEQFF,TGTGCCAGCACTAATTACAATGAGCAGTTCTTC,TRBJ2-1,NA,TRBV28,NA
CASSVSYQASYEQYF,TGTGCCAGCAGCGTAAGTTATCAGGCCTCCTACGAGCAGTACTTC,TRBJ2-7,NA,TRBV9,NA
CASSLGVGQGVTDTQYF,TGTGCCAGCAGCTTAGGCGTGGGACAGGGGGTCACAGATACGCAGTATTTT,TRBJ2-3,few,TRBV7-9,TRBD1
CASSLDRGHGQPQHF,TGTGCCAGCAGTCTAGACAGGGGTCATGGTCAGCCCCAGCATTTT,TRBJ1-5,NA,TRBV28,TRBD1
CASSLGETGGFSETQYF,TGTGCCAGCAGCTTAGGGGAGACAGGGGGATTTTCGGAGACCCAGTACTTC,TRBJ2-5,NA,TRBV7-9,TRBD1
CASSLQPGLGNEQFF,TGTGCCAGCAGCTTGCAACCGGGACTAGGCAATGAGCAGTTCTTC,TRBJ2-1,few,TRBV11-3,TRBD2
CASSPRSGGYTGELFF,TGTGCCAGCTCACCTAGGAGCGGGGGCTACACCGGGGAGCTGTTTTTT,TRBJ2-2,NA,TRBV18,TRBD2
CRAGHLKEQYF,TGCAGAGCGGGACATCTGAAAGAGCAGTACTTC,TRBJ2-7,NA,TRBV20-1,NA
CASTGSTDTQYF,TGTGCCAGCACCGGGAGCACAGATACGCAGTATTTT,TRBJ2-3,NA,TRBV6-5,NA
CASSSRQGGLYGYTF,TGTGCCAGCAGTAGTCGACAGGGGGGCCTCTATGGCTACACCTTC,TRBJ1-2,NA,TRBV27,TRBD1